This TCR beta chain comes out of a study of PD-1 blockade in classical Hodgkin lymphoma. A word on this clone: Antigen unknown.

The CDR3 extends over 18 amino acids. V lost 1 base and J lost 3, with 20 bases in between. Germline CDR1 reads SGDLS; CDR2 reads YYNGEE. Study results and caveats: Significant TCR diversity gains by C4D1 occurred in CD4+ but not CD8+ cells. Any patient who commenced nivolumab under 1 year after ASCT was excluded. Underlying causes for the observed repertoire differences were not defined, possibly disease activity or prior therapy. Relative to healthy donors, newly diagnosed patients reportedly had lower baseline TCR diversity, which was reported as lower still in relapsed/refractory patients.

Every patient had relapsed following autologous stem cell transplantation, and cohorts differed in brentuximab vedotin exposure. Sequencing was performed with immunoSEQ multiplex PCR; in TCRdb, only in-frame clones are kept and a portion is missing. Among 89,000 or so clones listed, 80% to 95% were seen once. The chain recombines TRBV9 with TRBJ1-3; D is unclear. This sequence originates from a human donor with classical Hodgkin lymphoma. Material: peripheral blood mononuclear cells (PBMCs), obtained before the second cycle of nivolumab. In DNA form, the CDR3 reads TGTGCCAGCAGCGTAAGACCCCCCACACGAGAAGGTGGAAACACCATATATTTT. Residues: CASSVRPPTREGGNTIYF.